Listed below are T cell receptor beta chains from one sample, sequenced in a study of beta chain features in type 1 diabetes. The table came from immunoSEQ multiplex PCR; TCRdb's copy has only in-frame clones and leaves some out. Among 45,000 to 65,000 clones listed, roughly 50% were seen once. What was sequenced was Tregs from blood. The receptors were sampled from a woman aged 40 to 50 with type 1 diabetes. The CDR3 runs from the conserved cysteine through the conserved F or W. Fields, in order: clone size, D gene, CDR3 length, V gene, J gene, CDR3 DNA, CDR3 protein. D genes are given only for firm matches. Expanded clones get a size class; other rows say once, few or many, or leave the size out.

clone_size: .; d_call: .; cdr3_length: 15; v_call: TRBV5-4; j_call: TRBJ2-1; cdr3_nt: TGTGCCAGCAGCTTCGACAGCTACTCCTACAATGAGCAGTTCTTC; cdr3_aa: CASSFDSYSYNEQFF
clone_size: .; d_call: TRBD1; cdr3_length: 14; v_call: TRBV6-5; j_call: TRBJ1-6; cdr3_nt: TGTGCCAGCACTCCACAGGGGGCGCGTTCACCCCTCCACTTT; cdr3_aa: CASTPQGARSPLHF
clone_size: .; d_call: .; cdr3_length: 14; v_call: TRBV27; j_call: TRBJ2-7; cdr3_nt: TGTGCCAGCAGTTACCTCCCCGGGTCCTACGAGCAGTACTTC; cdr3_aa: CASSYLPGSYEQYF
clone_size: few; d_call: TRBD1; cdr3_length: 16; v_call: TRBV4-1; j_call: TRBJ1-6; cdr3_nt: TGCGCCAGCAGCCAAGATTCGGACAGGGGTAATTCACCCCTCCACTTT; cdr3_aa: CASSQDSDRGNSPLHF
clone_size: few; d_call: TRBD2; cdr3_length: 17; v_call: TRBV7-2; j_call: TRBJ2-7; cdr3_nt: TGTGCCAGCAGCTCCCGCCCGGGGGGCGGGAGGGCCTACGAGCAGTACTTC; cdr3_aa: CASSSRPGGGRAYEQYF
clone_size: .; d_call: TRBD1; cdr3_length: 16; v_call: TRBV7-8; j_call: TRBJ2-5; cdr3_nt: TGTGCCAGCAGCCAGGACAGGGGACACCGCCAAGAGACCCAGTACTTC; cdr3_aa: CASSQDRGHRQETQYF
clone_size: few; d_call: .; cdr3_length: 17; v_call: TRBV7-9; j_call: TRBJ1-3; cdr3_nt: TGTGCCAGCAGCTTAGCGGACAGTCGACTCTCTGGAAACACCATATATTTT; cdr3_aa: CASSLADSRLSGNTIYF
clone_size: .; d_call: TRBD2; cdr3_length: 17; v_call: TRBV4-1; j_call: TRBJ2-5; cdr3_nt: TGCGCCAGCAGCCAAGATGCCTTACCCAGCGGGGAAGAGACCCAGTACTTC; cdr3_aa: CASSQDALPSGEETQYF
clone_size: few; d_call: TRBD2; cdr3_length: 16; v_call: TRBV10-3; j_call: TRBJ2-3; cdr3_nt: TGTGCCATCAGTGTATGGACTAGCGGGGTTACAGATACGCAGTATTTT; cdr3_aa: CAISVWTSGVTDTQYF
clone_size: few; d_call: .; cdr3_length: 14; v_call: TRBV5-1; j_call: TRBJ1-4; cdr3_nt: TGCGCCAGCAGCTTGGGCGGGGCGTTCGAAAAACTGTTTTTT; cdr3_aa: CASSLGGAFEKLFF
clone_size: .; d_call: .; cdr3_length: 16; v_call: TRBV7-2; j_call: TRBJ2-3; cdr3_nt: TGTGCCAGCAGCTTAGGTACGCTAGCGAGTACAGATACGCAGTATTTT; cdr3_aa: CASSLGTLASTDTQYF
clone_size: .; d_call: .; cdr3_length: 14; v_call: TRBV19; j_call: TRBJ2-2; cdr3_nt: TGTGCCAGTAGTAGTCGGGGGGCGGCCGGGGAGCTGTTTTTT; cdr3_aa: CASSSRGAAGELFF
clone_size: .; d_call: .; cdr3_length: 18; v_call: TRBV2; j_call: TRBJ2-4; cdr3_nt: TGTGCCAGCAGATACTTGGGTCGACAGGCCACTGCCAAAAACATTCAGTACTTC; cdr3_aa: CASRYLGRQATAKNIQYF
clone_size: .; d_call: .; cdr3_length: 11; v_call: TRBV28; j_call: TRBJ1-1; cdr3_nt: TGTGCCAGCAGTTTGGGAGCTGAAGCTTTCTTT; cdr3_aa: CASSLGAEAFF
clone_size: .; d_call: .; cdr3_length: 16; v_call: TRBV4-2; j_call: TRBJ2-1; cdr3_nt: TGTGCCAGCAGCCAAGATGACGGGAGCTCCTACAATGAGCAGTTCTTC; cdr3_aa: CASSQDDGSSYNEQFF
clone_size: .; d_call: .; cdr3_length: 15; v_call: TRBV7-2; j_call: TRBJ1-5; cdr3_nt: TGTGCCAGCAGCTTAGGACAGACTCCAGGTCAGCCCCAGCATTTT; cdr3_aa: CASSLGQTPGQPQHF
clone_size: few; d_call: .; cdr3_length: 16; v_call: TRBV11-2; j_call: TRBJ1-2; cdr3_nt: TGTGCCAGCAGCGCCCTAGGGTTCGGACAGACTTATGGCTACACCTTC; cdr3_aa: CASSALGFGQTYGYTF
clone_size: .; d_call: .; cdr3_length: 17; v_call: TRBV28; j_call: TRBJ1-1; cdr3_nt: TGTGCCAGCGGGTCCCGGGCAGGCGGCGGGGAGAACACTGAAGCTTTCTTT; cdr3_aa: CASGSRAGGGENTEAFF
clone_size: few; d_call: TRBD1; cdr3_length: 13; v_call: TRBV7-9; j_call: TRBJ1-1; cdr3_nt: TGTGCCAGCAGGCCGAGACAGGGGCTCGAAGCTTTCTTT; cdr3_aa: CASRPRQGLEAFF
clone_size: .; d_call: .; cdr3_length: 14; v_call: TRBV13; j_call: TRBJ1-2; cdr3_nt: TGTGCCAGCAGCCGACCCGGGGGTGGTGGTGGCTACACCTTC; cdr3_aa: CASSRPGGGGGYTF
clone_size: few; d_call: .; cdr3_length: 14; v_call: TRBV18; j_call: TRBJ1-2; cdr3_nt: TGTGCCAGCACCCTCTTGGGGGGGGCGGACGGCTACACCTTC; cdr3_aa: CASTLLGGADGYTF
clone_size: once; d_call: .; cdr3_length: 13; v_call: TRBV18; j_call: TRBJ1-6; cdr3_nt: TGTGCCAGCTCACCGCTAGAGTATTCCCCCCTCCACTTT; cdr3_aa: CASSPLEYSPLHF
clone_size: .; d_call: .; cdr3_length: 15; v_call: TRBV9; j_call: TRBJ1-2; cdr3_nt: TGTGCCAGCAGCGTAGTCCCCCAGGGAAACTATGGCTACACCTTC; cdr3_aa: CASSVVPQGNYGYTF
clone_size: few; d_call: TRBD2; cdr3_length: 16; v_call: TRBV7-2; j_call: TRBJ2-7; cdr3_nt: TGTGCCAGCAGCTTAGGAACTAGCGGGTTTACGTACGAGCAGTACTTC; cdr3_aa: CASSLGTSGFTYEQYF
clone_size: few; d_call: .; cdr3_length: 10; v_call: TRBV20-1; j_call: TRBJ1-1; cdr3_nt: TGCAGTGCTACAGACACTGAAGCTTTCTTT; cdr3_aa: CSATDTEAFF
clone_size: .; d_call: TRBD2; cdr3_length: 15; v_call: TRBV19; j_call: TRBJ2-3; cdr3_nt: TGTGCCAGTACGGGATTAGCGGGCGCCGGGGATACGCAGTATTTT; cdr3_aa: CASTGLAGAGDTQYF
clone_size: few; d_call: TRBD1; cdr3_length: 17; v_call: TRBV19; j_call: TRBJ1-5; cdr3_nt: TGTGCCAGTAGTATATCCGACAGGGGAGGGGGCAATCAGCCCCAGCATTTT; cdr3_aa: CASSISDRGGGNQPQHF
clone_size: few; d_call: .; cdr3_length: 14; v_call: TRBV7-2; j_call: TRBJ1-4; cdr3_nt: TGTGCCAGCAGCCGTATCTTGTCCGAGGGAAAACTGTTTTTT; cdr3_aa: CASSRILSEGKLFF
clone_size: .; d_call: TRBD1; cdr3_length: 10; v_call: TRBV20-1; j_call: TRBJ2-1; cdr3_nt: TGCAGTGAGGGACAGGAGCGGCCGTTCTTC; cdr3_aa: CSEGQERPFF
clone_size: .; d_call: .; cdr3_length: 14; v_call: TRBV18; j_call: TRBJ1-1; cdr3_nt: TGTGCCAGCTCACCAGTGCAGGAGAACACTGAAGCTTTCTTT; cdr3_aa: CASSPVQENTEAFF
clone_size: once; d_call: .; cdr3_length: 15; v_call: TRBV5-4; j_call: TRBJ2-3; cdr3_nt: TGTGCCAGCACCCGGAGGCGCGGGATAACAGATACGCAGTATTTT; cdr3_aa: CASTRRRGITDTQYF
clone_size: .; d_call: .; cdr3_length: 14; v_call: TRBV7-2; j_call: TRBJ1-5; cdr3_nt: TGTGCCAGCAGCCCACGCTATAGCAATCAGCCCCAGCATTTT; cdr3_aa: CASSPRYSNQPQHF
clone_size: .; d_call: .; cdr3_length: 14; v_call: TRBV6-5; j_call: TRBJ1-3; cdr3_nt: TGTGCCAGCAGTTACCAACAGACCGGAAACACCATATATTTT; cdr3_aa: CASSYQQTGNTIYF
clone_size: .; d_call: .; cdr3_length: 13; v_call: TRBV18; j_call: TRBJ1-2; cdr3_nt: TGTGCCAGCTCCCCGGCGGGAGACTATGGCTACACCTTC; cdr3_aa: CASSPAGDYGYTF
clone_size: .; d_call: .; cdr3_length: 15; v_call: TRBV19; j_call: TRBJ1-5; cdr3_nt: TGTGCCAGTAGTATAGGTGGAGGGAGCAATCAGCCCCAGCATTTT; cdr3_aa: CASSIGGGSNQPQHF
clone_size: few; d_call: .; cdr3_length: 12; v_call: TRBV7-8; j_call: TRBJ2-5; cdr3_nt: TGTGCCAGCAGCTTATCGAGAGAGACCCAGTACTTC; cdr3_aa: CASSLSRETQYF
clone_size: .; d_call: TRBD1; cdr3_length: 14; v_call: TRBV6-5; j_call: TRBJ2-7; cdr3_nt: TGTGCCAGCAGAAGGGGACAGGGCTCCTACGAGCAGTACTTC; cdr3_aa: CASRRGQGSYEQYF
clone_size: few; d_call: TRBD1; cdr3_length: 16; v_call: TRBV25-1; j_call: TRBJ1-4; cdr3_nt: TGTGCCAGCAGTTCCCGGCCGGGGACAGGGGTGGAAAAACTGTTTTTT; cdr3_aa: CASSSRPGTGVEKLFF
clone_size: .; d_call: TRBD1; cdr3_length: 14; v_call: TRBV29-1; j_call: TRBJ2-5; cdr3_nt: TGCAGCGGGTCCCCGGGACAGGGGGGTGAGACCCAGTACTTC; cdr3_aa: CSGSPGQGGETQYF
clone_size: few; d_call: TRBD1; cdr3_length: 16; v_call: TRBV19; j_call: TRBJ2-1; cdr3_nt: TGTGCCAGTACTCACGCCCGGGACAGGGGGGACAATGAGCAGTTCTTC; cdr3_aa: CASTHARDRGDNEQFF
clone_size: .; d_call: .; cdr3_length: 10; v_call: TRBV29-1; j_call: TRBJ1-1; cdr3_nt: TGCAGCGTTAAGACAGGTGAAGCTTTCTTT; cdr3_aa: CSVKTGEAFF
clone_size: once; d_call: TRBD1; cdr3_length: 14; v_call: TRBV4-1; j_call: TRBJ1-1; cdr3_nt: TGCGCCAGCAGCTCACCGGACAGGTCCAATGAAGCTTTCTTT; cdr3_aa: CASSSPDRSNEAFF
clone_size: .; d_call: .; cdr3_length: 15; v_call: TRBV4-3; j_call: TRBJ1-2; cdr3_nt: TGCGCCAGCAGCCACCTTGGTGAAGCCAACTATGGCTACACCTTC; cdr3_aa: CASSHLGEANYGYTF
clone_size: .; d_call: .; cdr3_length: 14; v_call: TRBV7-2; j_call: TRBJ2-2; cdr3_nt: TGTGCCAGCAGCTTCCTACAGATTGGCGGGGAGCTGTTTTTT; cdr3_aa: CASSFLQIGGELFF
clone_size: .; d_call: .; cdr3_length: 12; v_call: TRBV29-1; j_call: TRBJ1-1; cdr3_nt: TGCAGCGTTGGTCGTATGGGGGGTGAAGCTTTCTTT; cdr3_aa: CSVGRMGGEAFF